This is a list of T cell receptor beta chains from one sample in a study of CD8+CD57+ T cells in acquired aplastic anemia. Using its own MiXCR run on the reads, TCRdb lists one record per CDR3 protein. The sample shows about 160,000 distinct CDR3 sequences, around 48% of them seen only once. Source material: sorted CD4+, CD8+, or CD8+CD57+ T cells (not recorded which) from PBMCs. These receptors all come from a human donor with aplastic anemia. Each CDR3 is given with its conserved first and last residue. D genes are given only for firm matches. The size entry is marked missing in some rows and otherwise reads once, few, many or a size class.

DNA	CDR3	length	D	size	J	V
TGTGCCACCAGTGATCGGAGGGGGTACAATGAGCAGTTCTTC	CATSDRRGYNEQFF	14	.	.	TRBJ2-1	TRBV24-1
TGTGCCACGAGCGGGGGGGCGGGTACTGAGCAGTTCTTC	CATSGGAGTEQFF	13	TRBD2	.	TRBJ2-1	TRBV24-1
TGCGCCAGCAGCTTGGAGTTTTACAGTACCTACGAGCAGTACTTC	CASSLEFYSTYEQYF	15	.	many	TRBJ2-7	TRBV5-1
TGTGCTAGCAGCCCGACTAGCGGGGGGCAAGAGACCCAGTACTTC	CASSPTSGGQETQYF	15	TRBD2	many	TRBJ2-5	TRBV7-7
TGTGCCATCAGTGAGCCGGGGACAGGGGTGATTGGCTACACCTTC	CAISEPGTGVIGYTF	15	TRBD1	few	TRBJ1-2	TRBV10-3
TGTGCCAGCAGCTTTACGGCTATTACGAACACTGAAGCTTTCTTT	CASSFTAITNTEAFF	15	.	.	TRBJ1-1	TRBV7-2
TGTGCCAGCAGCTTAGGTTCGACAGTAACCTATGGCTACACCTTC	CASSLGSTVTYGYTF	15	.	once	TRBJ1-2	TRBV7-2
TGCAGTGCCCCCGGGGGGTTGCCCTACGAGCAGTACTTC	CSAPGGLPYEQYF	13	TRBD2	.	TRBJ2-7	TRBV20-1
TGCGCCAGCAGCGCCGGGACTAGCGGGCGGGGGCAGTTCTTC	CASSAGTSGRGQFF	14	TRBD2	.	TRBJ2-1	TRBV10-2
TGTGCCAGCAGTTTAGGCGGTAACAGGGGGAGACACGAGCAGTACTTC	CASSLGGNRGRHEQYF	16	TRBD1	.	TRBJ2-7	TRBV12-3/TRBV12-4
TGTGCCAGTACCCCGGAACAGCCTTTGAACACTGAAGCTTTCTTT	CASTPEQPLNTEAFF	15	.	many	TRBJ1-1	TRBV19
TGTGCCAGTAGAGCCCCTGGGGGAAAGGAGGGCTACACCTTC	CASRAPGGKEGYTF	14	.	many	TRBJ1-2	TRBV19
TGTGCCAGCAGCGTAGCTACCCCTGATACGCAGTATTTT	CASSVATPDTQYF	13	.	.	TRBJ2-3	TRBV9